The 25 T cell receptor beta chains listed next were all sequenced from one sample in a study of cytomegalovirus exposure and HLA in healthy donors. Primers included in the PCR were 60 Vbeta and 13 Jbeta primers. Method: immunoSEQ multiplex PCR; TCRdb's copy keeps in-frame clones and lacks some. Of about 170,000 clones detected, 75% to 90% appear once; the ten largest clones hold 1%. Sequenced sample: PBMCs. These receptors were taken from a boy aged 2 to 9 in good health and CMV-seronegative.

The chain employs TRBV7-3 and TRBJ2-2; TRBD1 agrees at 9 bases. Germline V gene data show CDR1 as SGHTA and CDR2 as FQGTGA. This CDR3 is built from 16 residues. Trimming cost V 3 bases and J 4 bases; bases outside gene matches: 6. CDR3 amino acids: CASSFQQGAGTGELFF. In nucleotides, the CDR3 is TGTGCCAGCAGCTTTCAACAGGGGGCGGGCACCGGGGAGCTGTTTTTT.

The J gene is TRBJ2-2, the V gene TRBV7-9; tentative D call: TRBD2 (6 bases). Trimming stripped 1 base from V and 3 bases from J, with 9 bases between. The CDR3 length is 15 residues. Germline loops: CDR1 SEHNR, CDR2 FQNEAQ (reference sequence). The CDR3: CASSLVSGDTGELFF. CDR3 bases: TGTGCCAGCAGCTTAGTCTCGGGAGACACCGGGGAGCTGTTTTTT.

V is TRBV28 and J is TRBJ2-5; D gene uncertain. This CDR3 comprises 13 residues. The V and J ends lost 3 bases and 1 base respectively, with 6 bases between them. The germline CDR1 and CDR2 sequences are MDHEN and SYDVKM. CDR3 sequence reads: CASSFPLQETQYF. Written as DNA, the CDR3 is TGTGCCAGCAGTTTCCCCCTCCAAGAGACCCAGTACTTC.

This sequence joins TRBV19 and TRBJ2-7; a weak D match, TRBD2 (5 bases). From germline, CDR1 is LNHDA and CDR2 SQIVND (reference sequence). CDR3 length: 13 amino acids. V lost 5 bases and J lost 2, with 10 bases in between. CDR3 loop: CASSSRGAYEQYF. DNA of the CDR3: TGTGCCAGTAGTTCCCGGGGAGCCTACGAGCAGTACTTC. The full variable domain, with the rest looked up from reference TRBV19 and TRBJ2-7, is DGGITQSPKYLFRKEGQNVTLSCEQNLNHDAMYWYRQDPGQGLRLIYYSQIVNDFQKGDIAEGYSVSREKKESFPLTVTSAQKNPTAFYLCASSSRGAYEQYFGPGTRLTVT.

Note on this clone: The junction does not match germline at one end; this may be a read error. Additional DNA sequences in this sample encode the identical CDR3. This chain joins TRBV7-9 and TRBJ2-7, with 7 bases matching TRBD1. Germline V gene sequence: CDR1 SEHNR, CDR2 FQNEAQ (reference sequence). The CDR3 length is 14 residues. The CDR3 bases are TGTGCCAGTAGCTTAGTGACAGGGACCTACGAGCAGTACTTC. Protein: CASSLVTGTYEQYF.

The V gene is TRBV15, the J gene TRBJ1-4; a weak D match, TRBD1 (6 bases). The length of the CDR3 is 15 residues. Trimming removed 6 bases at V and 4 bases at J, with 15 bases between. Germline V gene sequence: CDR1 LNHNV, CDR2 YYDKDF (reference sequence). This chain's CDR3 is CATRRDMDLNEKLFF. CDR3 DNA: TGTGCCACCAGGAGGGACATGGACCTTAATGAAAAACTGTTTTTT.

V gene TRBV11-2 combines with J gene TRBJ2-1; no reliable D call. The V end was cut by 1 base, the J end by 7 bases, with 20 bases between. Germline assignment: CDR1 SGHAT and CDR2 FQNNGV. The CDR3 consists of 17 residues. CDR3 protein: CASSLGPYPVPQNEQFF. Here the CDR3 DNA reads TGTGCCAGCAGCTTAGGCCCCTACCCGGTACCTCAAAATGAGCAGTTCTTC.

The rearrangement uses TRBV10-3 and TRBJ2-3; the match to TRBD2 covers 8 bases. CDR1 and CDR2 (germline): ENHRY, SYGVKD. The CDR3 length is 12 residues. V dropped 11 bases and J dropped 3; count of bases not matched to a gene: 4. The CDR3 here is CASGGGTDTQYF. Here the CDR3 DNA reads TGTGCCTCCGGGGGGGGTACAGATACGCAGTATTTT.

This rearrangement joins TRBV4-1 to TRBJ1-2; D is undetermined. The V end was cut by 5 bases, the J end by 7 bases, with 20 bases between. The CDR3 extends over 15 amino acids. Germline-derived CDR1 and CDR2 are MGHRA and YSYEKL. The CDR3 spells CASSKVYRETPGYTF. The CDR3 DNA sequence: TGCGCCAGCAGCAAAGTTTATCGGGAAACCCCTGGCTACACCTTC.

V is TRBV7-9 and J is TRBJ1-2, with D possibly matching TRBD1 (5 bases). CDR3 length: 11 amino acids. V lost 5 bases, J lost 8 bases, and 9 bases lay in between. The V gene's germline CDR1 is SEHNR and CDR2 FQNEAQ (reference sequence). CDR3 amino acids: CASSLGGGYTF. Here the CDR3 DNA reads TGTGCCAGCAGCCTGGGGGGAGGCTACACCTTC.

This sequence joins TRBV5-4 and TRBJ2-1, with 14 bases matching TRBD2. CDR3 length equals 16 residues. Trimming removed 5 bases from V and 1 base from J; junction bases left unmatched: 2. Per the germline V gene, CDR1 is SGHNT and CDR2 is YYREEE (reference sequence). The chain's CDR3 is CASRGLAGDSYNEQFF. In DNA form, the CDR3 reads TGTGCCAGCAGGGGACTAGCGGGGGATTCCTACAATGAGCAGTTCTTC.

The J gene is TRBJ1-4, the V gene TRBV6-1; D uncertain. V was trimmed by 2 bases and J by 4 bases, leaving 8 bases between them. The CDR3 sequence is 14 residues long. Per germline, CDR1 MNHNS and CDR2 SASEGT. The CDR3 spells CASSEQAGNEKLFF. The CDR3 DNA reads as TGTGCCAGCAGTGAACAGGCGGGTAATGAAAAACTGTTTTTT.

The rearrangement uses TRBV2 and TRBJ2-1; 10 nucleotides line up with TRBD1. The CDR3 has 13 amino acids. Trimming took 9 bases from V and 9 from J; bases not matched to a gene: 8. Germline V gives CDR1 SNHLY, CDR2 FYNNEI. The CDR3 DNA sequence: TGTGCCAGGGGGGACAGGGGCCTAACTGAGCAGTTCTTC. The encoded protein is CARGDRGLTEQFF.

In its sample, this clone was seen once. The chain recombines TRBV5-1 with TRBJ1-5, with 7 bases lining up with TRBD1. After removal of 4 bases from V and 5 bases from J, the junction contained 9 bases not matched to a gene. The CDR3 runs to 15 residues. CDR1 and CDR2 (germline): SGHRS, YFSETQ. CDR3 sequence: CASSITGASYQPQHF. CDR3 coding DNA: TGCGCCAGCAGCATAACAGGGGCTAGTTATCAGCCCCAGCATTTT. The full variable domain, its missing parts supplied by reference TRBV5-1 and TRBJ1-5, is KAGVTQTPRYLIKTRGQQVTLSCSPISGHRSVSWYQQTPGQGLQFLFEYFSETQRNKGNFPGRFSGRQFSNSRSEMNVSTLELGDSALYLCASSITGASYQPQHFGDGTRLSIL.

J is TRBJ1-1 and V is TRBV6-1, with D perhaps matching TRBD1 (6 bases). The length of the CDR3 is 13 residues. From germline, CDR1 is MNHNS and CDR2 SASEGT. V lost 5 bases to trimming and J lost 1 base, with 8 bases between them. For the CDR3, the DNA is TGTGCCAGCAGTTCGGGACAGAACACTGAAGCTTTCTTT. Translating gives CASSSGQNTEAFF.

This chain links TRBV5-1 with TRBJ2-2, with D perhaps matching TRBD2 (5 bases). Trimming cost V 4 bases and J 0 bases, with 13 bases left between them. CDR1 is SGHRS, CDR2 YFSETQ, per germline. The CDR3 contains 16 residues. CDR3 in DNA: TGCGCCAGCAGCAAGACCCGGGGTTCGAACACCGGGGAGCTGTTTTTT. Its protein is CASSKTRGSNTGELFF.

The gene calls are TRBV5-1 and TRBJ1-6; no definite D call. Trimming took 2 bases from V and 0 from J, leaving 9 bases between them. This CDR3 is 16 amino acids long. Germline assignment: CDR1 SGHRS and CDR2 YFSETQ. This CDR3 is CASSFRRSSYNSPLHF. CDR3 sequence (DNA): TGCGCCAGCAGCTTCCGACGGAGCTCCTATAATTCACCCCTCCACTTT.

DNA of the CDR3: TGTGCCAGCAGTTACTCGAAGAGCTCCTACAATGAGCAGTTCTTC. It yields the protein CASSYSKSSYNEQFF. This chain links TRBV6-5 with TRBJ2-1; no reliable D call. Germline-derived CDR1 and CDR2 are MNHEY and SVGAGI. CDR3 size: 15 residues. V shed 0 bases and J shed 0 bases, with 6 bases lying between them.

The gene calls are TRBV18 and TRBJ2-3, with 10 bases identical to TRBD1. With V trimmed by 2 bases and J by 6 bases, 5 bases remained unmatched. This CDR3 is 15 amino acids long. Germline CDR1 is KGHSH and CDR2 is LQKENI. CDR3 coding DNA: TGTGCCAGCTCACCATTGGGACAGGGGATGGATACGCAGTATTTT. Translation: CASSPLGQGMDTQYF.

The chain couples TRBV13 to TRBJ2-5, with D possibly TRBD1 on 6 matching bases. V shed 4 bases and J shed 1 base, with 13 bases lying between them. CDR1 PRHDT and CDR2 FYEKMQ come from the germline V gene (reference sequence). The CDR3 has 15 residues. CDR3 residues: CASSYLDSVQETQYF. Here the CDR3 DNA reads TGTGCCAGCAGCTATTTGGACAGCGTCCAAGAGACCCAGTACTTC.

This clone was detected only once. The chain links TRBV7-2 to TRBJ2-1; 14 bases map to TRBD2. From germline, CDR1 is SGHTA and CDR2 FQGNSA. Germline trimming cut 6 bases from V and 0 bases from J; bases unmatched to any gene: 10. The CDR3 extends over 19 amino acids. The CDR3 DNA is TGTGCCAGCAGTGTTACCGGGACTAGCGGGAGACGCTCCTACAATGAGCAGTTCTTC. Translation: CASSVTGTSGRRSYNEQFF.

There are a few counts of this clone. This chain links TRBV6-5 with TRBJ2-7; the match to TRBD2 covers 7 bases. Trimming took 4 bases from V and 9 from J; bases not matched to a gene: 18. Germline CDR1 and CDR2: MNHEY and SVGAGI. CDR3 length: 16 residues. CDR3 nucleotide sequence: TGTGCCAGCAGTTTAACCCCGGGGAGGGAAGCGAGTCGGCAGTACTTC. It translates to CASSLTPGREASRQYF.

The chain combines TRBV7-3 with TRBJ2-1; 11 bases match TRBD2. V dropped 4 bases and J dropped 2; count of bases not matched to a gene: 4. Germline V gene data show CDR1 as SGHTA and CDR2 as FQGTGA. This CDR3 is built from 16 residues. The CDR3 DNA is TGTGCCAGCAGCTCAATAGCGGGAGGGACCTACAATGAGCAGTTCTTC. This encodes CASSSIAGGTYNEQFF.

This clone has only one observation. This CDR3 is CASQNRVSEKLFF. CDR3 in DNA: TGTGCCTCTCAAAACCGGGTTTCCGAAAAACTGTTTTTT. The chain recombines TRBV7-8 with TRBJ1-4; D is ambiguous. The CDR3 covers 13 residues. Trimming pared 11 bases from V and 8 bases from J, leaving 18 bases between. The germline V gene has CDR1 SGHVS and CDR2 FQNEAQ.

The rearrangement uses TRBV6-1 and TRBJ1-5; D is unclear. V was pared by 3 bases and J by 1 base, with 7 bases between. Germline V gene data show CDR1 as MNHNS and CDR2 as SASEGT. There are 14 residues in the CDR3. The CDR3 DNA is TGTGCCAGCAGTGATTGGCAGAGCAATCAGCCCCAGCATTTT. Translated, it gives CASSDWQSNQPQHF.